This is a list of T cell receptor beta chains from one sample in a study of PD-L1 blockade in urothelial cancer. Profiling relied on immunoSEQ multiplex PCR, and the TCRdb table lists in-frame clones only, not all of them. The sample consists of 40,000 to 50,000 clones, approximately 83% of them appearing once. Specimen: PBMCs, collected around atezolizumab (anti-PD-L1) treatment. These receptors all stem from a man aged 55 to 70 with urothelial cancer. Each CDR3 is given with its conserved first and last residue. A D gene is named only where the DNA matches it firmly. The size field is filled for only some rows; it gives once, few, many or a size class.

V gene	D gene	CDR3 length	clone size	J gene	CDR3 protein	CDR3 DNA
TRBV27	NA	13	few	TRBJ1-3	CASSPNGGNTIYF	TGTGCCAGCAGTCCCAACGGGGGAAACACCATATATTTT
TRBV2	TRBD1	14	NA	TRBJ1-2	CASSPDRDADGYTF	TGTGCCAGCAGTCCCGACAGGGATGCTGATGGCTACACCTTC
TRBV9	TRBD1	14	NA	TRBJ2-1	CASSPGQGGYEQFF	TGTGCCAGCAGCCCGGGACAGGGCGGCTATGAGCAGTTCTTC
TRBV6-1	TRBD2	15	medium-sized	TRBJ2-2	CASSEASGGTGELFF	TGTGCCAGCAGTGAAGCTAGCGGGGGCACCGGGGAGCTGTTTTTT
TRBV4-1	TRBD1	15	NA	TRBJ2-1	CASSPGQIDYNEQFF	TGCGCCAGCAGCCCGGGACAGATTGACTACAATGAGCAGTTCTTC
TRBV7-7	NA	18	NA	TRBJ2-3	CASSLLSWAIGQTDTQYF	TGTGCTAGCAGCTTACTCAGTTGGGCCATAGGTCAAACAGATACGCAGTATTTT
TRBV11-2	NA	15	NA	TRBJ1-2	CASSLWTEPNYGYTF	TGTGCCAGCAGCCTGTGGACAGAACCGAACTATGGCTACACCTTC
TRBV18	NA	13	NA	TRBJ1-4	CASSPGQNEKLFF	TGTGCCAGCTCACCCGGACAGAATGAAAAACTGTTTTTT
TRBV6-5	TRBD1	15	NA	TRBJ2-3	CASSYGTGGTDTQYF	TGTGCCAGCAGTTACGGGACAGGGGGCACGGATACGCAGTATTTT
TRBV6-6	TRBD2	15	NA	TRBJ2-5	CASNRGGGGGETQYF	TGTGCCAGCAACAGGGGCGGGGGGGGCGGAGAGACCCAGTACTTC
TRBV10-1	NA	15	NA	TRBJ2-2	CASSESRQRTGELFF	TGCGCCAGCAGTGAGTCCCGACAGCGAACCGGGGAGCTGTTTTTT
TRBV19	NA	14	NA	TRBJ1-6	CASTTDGGGSPLHF	TGTGCCAGCACTACCGACGGGGGTGGTTCACCCCTCCACTTT
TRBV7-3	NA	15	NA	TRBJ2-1	CASSSRAGTDNEQFF	TGTGCCAGCAGCTCCAGGGCGGGGACCGACAATGAGCAGTTCTTC
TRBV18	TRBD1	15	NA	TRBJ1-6	CASSPDRAGNSPLHF	TGTGCCAGCTCACCTGACAGGGCAGGGAATTCACCCCTCCACTTT
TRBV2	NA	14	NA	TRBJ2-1	CAGGGASSYNEQFF	TGTGCCGGTGGGGGGGCGAGCTCCTACAATGAGCAGTTCTTC
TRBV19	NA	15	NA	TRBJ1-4	CASSNRVTSSEKLFF	TGTGCCAGTAGTAACAGGGTTACGTCTTCTGAAAAACTGTTTTTT
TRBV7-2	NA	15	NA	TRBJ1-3	CASSPNGGSGNTIYF	TGTGCCAGCAGCCCCAACGGCGGGTCTGGAAACACCATATATTTT
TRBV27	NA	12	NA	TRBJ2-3	CASSSSGNTQYF	TGTGCCAGCAGTTCTTCAGGGAATACGCAGTATTTT
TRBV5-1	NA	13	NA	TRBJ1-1	CASSFGQNTEAFF	TGCGCCAGCAGCTTTGGGCAGAACACTGAAGCTTTCTTT
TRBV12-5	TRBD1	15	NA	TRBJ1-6	CASGLDGTGLSPLHF	TGTGCTAGTGGTTTGGACGGGACAGGGCTATCACCCCTCCACTTT
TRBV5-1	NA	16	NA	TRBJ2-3	CASSLQDPYGTDTQYF	TGCGCCAGCAGCCTACAGGATCCCTACGGCACAGATACGCAGTATTTT
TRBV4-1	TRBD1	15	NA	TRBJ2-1	CASRDAGTVGNEQFF	TGCGCCAGCAGAGACGCCGGGACAGTCGGCAATGAGCAGTTCTTC
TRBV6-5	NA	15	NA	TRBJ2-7	CASSYDQGSSYEQYF	TGTGCCAGCAGTTACGACCAGGGCAGCTCCTACGAGCAGTACTTC
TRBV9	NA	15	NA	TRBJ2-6	CASSDRTAGANVLTF	TGTGCCAGCAGCGACCGGACAGCTGGGGCCAACGTCCTGACTTTC
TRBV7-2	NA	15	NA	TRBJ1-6	CASSLEWGVRSPLHF	TGTGCCAGCAGCTTAGAGTGGGGCGTGCGGTCACCCCTCCACTTT
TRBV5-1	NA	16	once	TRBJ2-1	CASSHSEGGSYNEQFF	TGCGCCAGCAGCCACAGTGAAGGGGGATCCTACAATGAGCAGTTCTTC
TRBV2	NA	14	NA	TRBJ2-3	CASSRQALTDTQYF	TGTGCCAGCAGTCGACAGGCACTCACAGATACGCAGTATTTT
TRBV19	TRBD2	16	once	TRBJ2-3	CASSWTSGGFTDTQYF	TGTGCCAGTAGTTGGACTAGCGGGGGCTTTACAGATACGCAGTATTTT
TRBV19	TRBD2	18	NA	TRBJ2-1	CASSISGFRTSIYNEQFF	TGTGCCAGTAGTATCTCAGGTTTCCGGACTAGCATCTACAATGAGCAGTTCTTC
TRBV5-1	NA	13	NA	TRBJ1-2	CASSLVGEGGYTF	TGCGCCAGCAGCTTGGTAGGGGAAGGGGGCTACACCTTC
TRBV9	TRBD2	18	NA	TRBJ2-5	CASSVIRASGGVAETQYF	TGTGCCAGCAGCGTAATTAGGGCTAGCGGGGGGGTGGCAGAGACCCAGTACTTC
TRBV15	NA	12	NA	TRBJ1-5	CATSSPYQPQHF	TGTGCCACCAGCAGTCCTTATCAGCCCCAGCATTTT
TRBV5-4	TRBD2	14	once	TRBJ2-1	CATAGGRGRDEQFF	TGTGCTACAGCAGGAGGGAGGGGCCGCGATGAGCAGTTCTTC
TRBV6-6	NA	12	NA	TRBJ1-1	CASSYGGTEAFF	TGTGCCAGCAGTTATGGAGGGACTGAAGCTTTCTTT
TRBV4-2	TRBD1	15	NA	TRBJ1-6	CASSQDRDRASPLHF	TGTGCCAGCAGCCAAGACCGGGACAGGGCTTCACCCCTCCACTTT
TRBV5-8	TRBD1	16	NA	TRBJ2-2	CASSSGQGIETGELFF	TGTGCCAGCAGCTCGGGACAGGGAATAGAGACCGGGGAGCTGTTTTTT
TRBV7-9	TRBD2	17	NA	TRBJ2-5	CASSLGTLAGGQETQYF	TGTGCCAGCAGCTTAGGAACCCTAGCGGGGGGGCAAGAGACCCAGTACTTC
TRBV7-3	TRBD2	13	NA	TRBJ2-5	CASSPGGTETQYF	TGTGCCAGCAGCCCGGGGGGGACAGAGACCCAGTACTTC
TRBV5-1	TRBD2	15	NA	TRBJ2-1	CASSLDGGDYNEQFF	TGCGCCAGCAGCTTGGACGGGGGGGACTACAATGAGCAGTTCTTC
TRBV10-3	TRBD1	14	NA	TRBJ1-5	CAAGDRFSNQPQHF	TGTGCCGCCGGGGACAGGTTTAGCAATCAGCCCCAGCATTTT
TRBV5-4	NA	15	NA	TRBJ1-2	CASSLPGFVLVGYTF	TGTGCCAGCAGCCTACCGGGTTTCGTCCTGGTTGGCTACACCTTC
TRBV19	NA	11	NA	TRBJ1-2	CASSLALGYTF	TGTGCCAGTAGTCTCGCACTGGGCTACACCTTC
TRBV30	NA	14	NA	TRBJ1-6	CAWTRRGSDSPLHF	TGTGCCTGGACTCGTAGGGGCAGTGATTCACCCCTCCACTTT
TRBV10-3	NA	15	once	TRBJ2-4	CAISGERGAKNIQYF	TGTGCCATCAGTGGAGAACGGGGGGCCAAAAACATTCAGTACTTC
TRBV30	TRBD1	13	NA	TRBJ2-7	CAWGRQGAYEQYF	TGTGCCTGGGGTAGACAGGGGGCTTACGAGCAGTACTTC
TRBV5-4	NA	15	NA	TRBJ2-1	CASSQDSNSYNEQFF	TGTGCCAGCAGCCAGGACTCTAACTCCTACAATGAGCAGTTCTTC
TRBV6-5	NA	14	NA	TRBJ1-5	CASSFEQGRQPQHF	TGTGCCAGCAGTTTTGAGCAGGGTCGTCAGCCCCAGCATTTT
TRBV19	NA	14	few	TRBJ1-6	CASSIRELSSPLHF	TGTGCCAGTAGTATACGGGAACTTAGCTCACCCCTCCACTTT
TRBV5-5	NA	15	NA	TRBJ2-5	CASSLVTGTQETQYF	TGTGCCAGCAGCTTGGTTACGGGAACCCAAGAGACCCAGTACTTC
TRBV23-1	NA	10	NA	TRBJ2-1	CASSKKSGFF	TGCGCCAGCTCGAAGAAGAGCGGGTTCTTC
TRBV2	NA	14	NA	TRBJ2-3	CASTLLSGGDTQYF	TGTGCCAGCACACTTCTAAGCGGAGGGGATACGCAGTATTTT
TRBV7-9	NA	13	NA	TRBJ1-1	CASSFGGARGSFF	TGTGCCAGCAGCTTTGGTGGGGCGCGGGGGTCTTTCTTT
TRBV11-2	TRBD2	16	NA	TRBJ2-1	CASSLVRGLANNEQFF	TGTGCCAGCAGCTTAGTTCGTGGACTAGCCAACAATGAGCAGTTCTTC
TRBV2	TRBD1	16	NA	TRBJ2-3	CASSVPGQLYTDTQYF	TGTGCCAGCAGTGTACCGGGACAGCTTTACACAGATACGCAGTATTTT